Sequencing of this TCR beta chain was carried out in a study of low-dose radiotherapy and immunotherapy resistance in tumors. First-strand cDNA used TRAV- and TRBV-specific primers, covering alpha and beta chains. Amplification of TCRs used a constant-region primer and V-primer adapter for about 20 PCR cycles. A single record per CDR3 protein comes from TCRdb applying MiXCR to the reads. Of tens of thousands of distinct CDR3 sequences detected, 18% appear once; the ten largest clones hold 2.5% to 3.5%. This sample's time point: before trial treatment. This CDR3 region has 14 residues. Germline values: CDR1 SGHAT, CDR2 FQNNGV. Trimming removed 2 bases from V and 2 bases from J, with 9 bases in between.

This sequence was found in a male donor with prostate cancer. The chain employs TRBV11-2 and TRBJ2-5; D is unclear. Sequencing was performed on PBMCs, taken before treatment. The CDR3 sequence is CASSLSRVQETQYF. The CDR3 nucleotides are TGTGCCAGCAGCTTAAGCAGAGTTCAAGAGACCCAGTACTTC. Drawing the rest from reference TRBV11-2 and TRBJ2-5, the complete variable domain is EAGVAQSPRYKIIEKRQSVAFWCNPISGHATLYWYQQILGQGPKLLIQFQNNGVVDDSQLPKDRFSAERLKGVDSTLKIQPAKLEDSAVYLCASSLSRVQETQYFGPGTRLLVL.